This TCR beta chain stems from a study of cytomegalovirus exposure and HLA in healthy donors. Study results and limitations: Most sequenced TCRs were rare (though some public TCRs occurred in many donors).

To note about this clone: Its target is not known.

The germline V gene encodes CDR1 LNHDA and CDR2 SQIVND (reference sequence). This CDR3 has 14 amino acids. Trimming cost V 10 bases and J 7 bases; bases outside gene matches: 15. The PCR had 60 Vbeta and 13 Jbeta primers. Here immunoSEQ multiplex PCR was the method, and the copy in TCRdb shows in-frame clones only, minus some. The table includes about 120,000 clones, around 80% detected once. The source is a female donor in good health and CMV-seronegative. Material for sequencing was PBMCs. The chain is built from TRBV19 and TRBJ2-7; TRBD1 agrees at 8 bases. The CDR3 region has the DNA TGTGCCACCACACCCGGGCAGGGGGCAGGAGAGCAGTACTTC. Translated: CATTPGQGAGEQYF.